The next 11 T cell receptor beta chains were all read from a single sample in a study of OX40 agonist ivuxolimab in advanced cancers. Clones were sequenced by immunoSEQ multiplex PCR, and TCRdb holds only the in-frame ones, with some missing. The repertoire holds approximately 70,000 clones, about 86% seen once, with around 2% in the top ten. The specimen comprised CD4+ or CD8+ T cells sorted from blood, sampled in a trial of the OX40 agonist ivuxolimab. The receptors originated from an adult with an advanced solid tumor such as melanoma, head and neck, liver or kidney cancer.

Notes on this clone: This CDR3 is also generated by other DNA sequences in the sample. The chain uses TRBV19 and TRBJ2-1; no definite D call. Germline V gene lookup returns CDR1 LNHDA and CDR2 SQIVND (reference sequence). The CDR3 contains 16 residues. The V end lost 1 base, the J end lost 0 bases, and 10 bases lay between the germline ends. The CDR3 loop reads CASSIGGPSSYNEQFF. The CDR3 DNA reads TGTGCCAGTAGTATAGGTGGCCCGAGCTCCTACAATGAGCAGTTCTTC.

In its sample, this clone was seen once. CDR3 nucleotides: TGTGCCTGGAGTGTACCTGGGGCAGACTATGGCTACACCTTC. Protein sequence: CAWSVPGADYGYTF. The chain uses TRBV30 and TRBJ1-2, with D perhaps TRBD1 (5 bases). Trimming took off 0 bases at V and 3 bases at J, with 11 bases between the two ends. CDR3 length equals 14 residues. Germline lookup yields CDR1 GTSNPN and CDR2 SVGIG (reference sequence).

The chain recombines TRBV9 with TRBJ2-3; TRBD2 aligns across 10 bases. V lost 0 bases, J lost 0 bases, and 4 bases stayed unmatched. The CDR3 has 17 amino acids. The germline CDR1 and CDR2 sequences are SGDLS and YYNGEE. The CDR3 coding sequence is TGTGCCAGCAGCGTAGCTCTAGCGGGGGCTAGCACAGATACGCAGTATTTT. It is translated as CASSVALAGASTDTQYF.

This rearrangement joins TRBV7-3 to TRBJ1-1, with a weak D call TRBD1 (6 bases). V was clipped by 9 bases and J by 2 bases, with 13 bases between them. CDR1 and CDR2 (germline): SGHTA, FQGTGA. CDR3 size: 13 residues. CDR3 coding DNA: TGTGCCAGTCTGTCGGGACACAACACTGAAGCTTTCTTT. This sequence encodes CASLSGHNTEAFF.

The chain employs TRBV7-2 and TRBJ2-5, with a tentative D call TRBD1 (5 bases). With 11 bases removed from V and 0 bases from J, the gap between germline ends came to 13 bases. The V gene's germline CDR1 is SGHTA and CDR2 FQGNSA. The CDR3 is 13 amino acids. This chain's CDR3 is CAALPDNQETQYF. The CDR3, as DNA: TGTGCCGCACTTCCGGACAACCAAGAGACCCAGTACTTC.

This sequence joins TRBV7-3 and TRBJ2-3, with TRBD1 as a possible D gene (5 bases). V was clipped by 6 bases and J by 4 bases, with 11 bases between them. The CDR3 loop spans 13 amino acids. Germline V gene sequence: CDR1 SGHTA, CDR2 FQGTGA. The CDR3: CASSYRQADTQYF. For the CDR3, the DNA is TGTGCCAGCAGTTACAGGCAGGCAGATACGCAGTATTTT. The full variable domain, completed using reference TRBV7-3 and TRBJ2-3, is GAGVSQTPSNKVTEKGKYVELRCDPISGHTALYWYRQSLGQGPEFLIYFQGTGAADDSGLPNDRFFAVRPEGSVSTLKIQRTERGDSAVYLCASSYRQADTQYFGPGTRLTVL.

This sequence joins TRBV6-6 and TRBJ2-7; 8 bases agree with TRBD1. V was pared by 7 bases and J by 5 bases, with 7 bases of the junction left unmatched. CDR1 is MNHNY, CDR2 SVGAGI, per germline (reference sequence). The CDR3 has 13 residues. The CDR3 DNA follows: TGTGCCAGCAACGGACAGGGCGTCGACGAGCAGTACTTC. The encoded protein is CASNGQGVDEQYF.

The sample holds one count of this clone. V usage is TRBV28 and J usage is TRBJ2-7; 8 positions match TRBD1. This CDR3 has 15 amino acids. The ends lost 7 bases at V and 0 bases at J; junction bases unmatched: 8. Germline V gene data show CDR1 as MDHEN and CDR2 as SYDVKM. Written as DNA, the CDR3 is TGTGCCAGCACAACCGGCAGGGGGCTCTCCTACGAGCAGTACTTC. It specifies CASTTGRGLSYEQYF.

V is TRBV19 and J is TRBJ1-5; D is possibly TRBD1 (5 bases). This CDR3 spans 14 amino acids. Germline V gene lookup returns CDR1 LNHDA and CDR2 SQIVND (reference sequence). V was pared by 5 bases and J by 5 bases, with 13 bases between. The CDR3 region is CASSLGSRDQPQHF. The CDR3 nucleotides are TGTGCCAGTAGTTTGGGGTCCAGGGATCAGCCCCAGCATTTT.

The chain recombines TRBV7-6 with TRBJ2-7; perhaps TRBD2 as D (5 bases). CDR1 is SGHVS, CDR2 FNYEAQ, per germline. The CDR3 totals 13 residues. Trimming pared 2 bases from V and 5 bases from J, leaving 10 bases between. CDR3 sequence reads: CASSLLASDEQYF. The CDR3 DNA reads TGTGCCAGCAGCTTACTAGCAAGCGACGAGCAGTACTTC.

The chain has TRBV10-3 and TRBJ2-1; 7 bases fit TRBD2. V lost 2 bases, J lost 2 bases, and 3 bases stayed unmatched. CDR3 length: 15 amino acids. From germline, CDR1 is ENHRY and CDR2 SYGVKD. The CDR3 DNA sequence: TGTGCCATCAGTGAGAGAAGCGGGACCTACAATGAGCAGTTCTTC. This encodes CAISERSGTYNEQFF.